These 2 T cell receptor beta chains share one sample of origin, sequenced in a study of blood T cell repertoires in COVID-19. Clones were read by immunoSEQ multiplex PCR, and TCRdb kept only the in-frame ones, dropping some. The table shows about 280,000 clones, with over 75% occurring only once. Sequencing was done on a sample of peripheral blood. The receptors come from a human donor in a cohort sampled during active COVID-19.

The chain uses TRBV7-9 and TRBJ1-2; tentatively, D is TRBD1 (6 bases). The CDR3 totals 14 residues. V was trimmed by 5 bases and J by 5 bases, leaving 15 bases between them. CDR1 and CDR2 from the germline V gene are SEHNR and FQNEAQ (reference sequence). CDR3 amino acids: CASSLTGSTYGYTF. Written as DNA, the CDR3 is TGTGCCAGCAGCCTGACAGGATCGACATATGGCTACACCTTC.

J is TRBJ2-7 and V is TRBV3-1 (or the pseudogene TRBV3-2), with no clear D. CDR1 is LGHDT and CDR2 is YNNKEL in the germline V gene (reference sequence). Trimming removed 5 bases at V and 3 bases at J, with 5 bases between. This CDR3 is 11 amino acids long. The CDR3 coding sequence is TGTGCCAGCAGCGACATCTACGAGCAGTACTTC. Translated: CASSDIYEQYF.